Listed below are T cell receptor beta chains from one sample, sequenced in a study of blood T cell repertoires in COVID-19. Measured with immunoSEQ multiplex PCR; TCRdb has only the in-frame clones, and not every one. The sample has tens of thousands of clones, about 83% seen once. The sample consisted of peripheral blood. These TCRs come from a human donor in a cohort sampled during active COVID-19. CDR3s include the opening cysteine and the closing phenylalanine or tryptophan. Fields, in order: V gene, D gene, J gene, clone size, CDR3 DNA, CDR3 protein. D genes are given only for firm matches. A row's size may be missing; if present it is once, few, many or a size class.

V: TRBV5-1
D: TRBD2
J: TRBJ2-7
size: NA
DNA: TGCGCCAGCAGCTTGGCACTAGCGGGAGCCTACGAGCAGTACTTC
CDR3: CASSLALAGAYEQYF

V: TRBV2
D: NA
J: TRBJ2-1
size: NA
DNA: TGTGCCAGCACCTCTTACTCCTACAATGAGCAGTTCTTC
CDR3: CASTSYSYNEQFF

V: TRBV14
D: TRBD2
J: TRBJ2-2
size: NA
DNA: TGTGCCAGCAGCCTGTTAGCGGGAGCGGCCGGGGAGCTGTTTTTT
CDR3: CASSLLAGAAGELFF

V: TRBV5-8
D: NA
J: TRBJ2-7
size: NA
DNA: TGTGCCAGCAGCTCTTACAACTACGAGCAGTACTTC
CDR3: CASSSYNYEQYF

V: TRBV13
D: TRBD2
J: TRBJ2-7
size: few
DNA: TGTGCCAGCAGCCAAGCTAGCGGGGGGGCCTCTACCTACGAGCAGTACTTC
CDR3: CASSQASGGASTYEQYF

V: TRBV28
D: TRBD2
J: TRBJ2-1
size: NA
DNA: TGTGCCAGCAGTTCCACACGGACTAGCGACAATGAGCAGTTCTTC
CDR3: CASSSTRTSDNEQFF

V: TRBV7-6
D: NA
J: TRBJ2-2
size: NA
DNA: TGTGCCAGCAGCCCGAGGAGGGCCGCGACCGGGGAGCTGTTTTTT
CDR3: CASSPRRAATGELFF

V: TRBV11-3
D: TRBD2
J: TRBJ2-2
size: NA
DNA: TGTGCCAGCAGCTTAACCGGGTTAGCGGGAGTCACCGGGGAGCTGTTTTTT
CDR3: CASSLTGLAGVTGELFF

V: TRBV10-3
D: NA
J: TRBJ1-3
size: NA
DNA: TGTGCCATCAGTGACCCCTCGGGGGCTGGAAACACCATATATTTT
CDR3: CAISDPSGAGNTIYF

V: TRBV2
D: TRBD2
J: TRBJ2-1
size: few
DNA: TGTGCCAGCAGTGAAGCACCCGGCGGGCTAGCGGGGTACAATGAGCAGTTCTTC
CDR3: CASSEAPGGLAGYNEQFF

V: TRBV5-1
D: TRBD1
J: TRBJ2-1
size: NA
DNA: TGCGCCAGCAGCTCCTTCGGGGGACAGGGGGCAGGGGAGCAGTTCTTC
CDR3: CASSSFGGQGAGEQFF

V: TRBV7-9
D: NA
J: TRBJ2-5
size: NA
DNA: TGTGCCAGCATCGTGACAGGCCTTACACAAGAGACCCAGTACTTC
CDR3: CASIVTGLTQETQYF

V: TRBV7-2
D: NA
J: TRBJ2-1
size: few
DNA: TGTGCCAGCAGCACCGGAGGGAAGCAGTTCTTC
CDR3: CASSTGGKQFF

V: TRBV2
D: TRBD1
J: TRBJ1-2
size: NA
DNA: TGTGCCCTGCAACTCCGGGACAGGGCTTATGGCTACACCTTC
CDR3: CALQLRDRAYGYTF

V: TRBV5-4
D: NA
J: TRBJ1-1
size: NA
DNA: TGTGCCAGCAGCCCCGCGCCGGGGAACACTGAAGCTTTCTTT
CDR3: CASSPAPGNTEAFF